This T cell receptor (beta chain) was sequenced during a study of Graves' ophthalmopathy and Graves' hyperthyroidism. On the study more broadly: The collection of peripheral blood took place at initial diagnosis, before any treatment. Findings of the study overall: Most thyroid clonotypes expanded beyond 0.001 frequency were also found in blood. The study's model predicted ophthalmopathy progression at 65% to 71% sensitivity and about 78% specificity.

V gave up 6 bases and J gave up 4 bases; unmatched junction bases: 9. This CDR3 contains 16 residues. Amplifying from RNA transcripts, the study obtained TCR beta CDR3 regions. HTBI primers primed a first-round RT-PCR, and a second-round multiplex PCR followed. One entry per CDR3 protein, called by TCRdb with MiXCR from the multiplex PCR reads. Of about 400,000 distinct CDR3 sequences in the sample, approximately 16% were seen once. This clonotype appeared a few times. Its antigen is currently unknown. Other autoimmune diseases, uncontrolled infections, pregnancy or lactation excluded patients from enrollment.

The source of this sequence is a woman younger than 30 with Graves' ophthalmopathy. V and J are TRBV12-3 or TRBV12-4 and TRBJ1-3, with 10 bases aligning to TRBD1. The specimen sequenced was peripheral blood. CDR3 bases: TGTGCCAGCAGGGAGACAGGGGGCTTCCTCGGAAACACCATATATTTT. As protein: CASRETGGFLGNTIYF.